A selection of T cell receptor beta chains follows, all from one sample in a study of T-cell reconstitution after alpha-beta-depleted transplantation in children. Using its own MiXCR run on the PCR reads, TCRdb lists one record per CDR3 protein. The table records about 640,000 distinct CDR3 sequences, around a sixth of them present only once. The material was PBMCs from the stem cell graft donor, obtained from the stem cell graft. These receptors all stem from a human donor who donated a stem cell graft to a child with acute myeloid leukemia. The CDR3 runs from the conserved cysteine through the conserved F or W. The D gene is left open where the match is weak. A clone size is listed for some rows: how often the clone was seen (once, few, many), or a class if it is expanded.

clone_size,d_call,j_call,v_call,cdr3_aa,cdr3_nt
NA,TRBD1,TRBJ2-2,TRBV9,CASSVGTGHTGELFF,TGTGCCAGCAGCGTAGGGACAGGGCACACCGGGGAGCTGTTTTTT
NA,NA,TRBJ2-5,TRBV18,CASSTSRGPETQYF,TGTGCCAGCTCAACATCTCGGGGCCCGGAGACCCAGTACTTC
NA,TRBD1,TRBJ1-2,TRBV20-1,CSAISRTGGMGYTF,TGCAGTGCTATTTCACGGACAGGGGGAATGGGCTACACCTTC
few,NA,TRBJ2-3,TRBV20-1,CSARDGDFFPTDTQYF,TGCAGTGCTAGAGATGGGGATTTTTTTCCCACAGATACGCAGTATTTT
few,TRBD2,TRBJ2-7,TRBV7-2,CASSLGGGELYEQYF,TGTGCCAGCAGCTTGGGCGGGGGTGAACTCTACGAGCAGTACTTC
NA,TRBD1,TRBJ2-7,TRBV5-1,CASSDGGTGVHEQYF,TGCGCCAGCAGCGATGGGGGGACAGGGGTCCACGAGCAGTACTTC
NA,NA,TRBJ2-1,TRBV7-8,CASSPGGTAHNEQFF,TGTGCCAGCAGCCCCGGGGGGACAGCCCACAATGAGCAGTTCTTC
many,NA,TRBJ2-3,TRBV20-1,CSAREARVRDTQYF,TGCAGTGCTAGAGAGGCCAGGGTGAGAGATACGCAGTATTTT
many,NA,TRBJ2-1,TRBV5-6,CASSPNRGSYNEQFF,TGTGCCAGCAGCCCGAATAGGGGGTCATACAATGAGCAGTTCTTC
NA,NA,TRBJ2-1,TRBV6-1,CASSPKHSYNEQFF,TGTGCCAGCAGTCCTAAACATTCCTACAATGAGCAGTTCTTC
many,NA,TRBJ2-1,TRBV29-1,CSVVSEPNPYTEVNEQFF,TGCAGCGTTGTATCCGAACCGAACCCTTACACCGAGGTAAATGAGCAGTTCTTC
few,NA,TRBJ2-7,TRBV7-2,CASSLFTYEQYF,TGTGCCAGCAGCTTATTTACCTACGAGCAGTACTTC
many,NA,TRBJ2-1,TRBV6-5,CASSYPGGLQFF,TGTGCCAGCAGTTACCCTGGGGGCCTCCAGTTCTTC
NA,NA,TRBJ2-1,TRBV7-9,CASSPVASLYNEQFF,TGTGCCAGCAGCCCTGTGGCTAGCCTCTACAATGAGCAGTTCTTC
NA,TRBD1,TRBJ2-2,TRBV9,CASSVAGQHTGELFF,TGTGCCAGCAGCGTAGCGGGACAGCACACCGGGGAGCTGTTTTTT
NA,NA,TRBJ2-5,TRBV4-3,CASSRYRDFQETQYF,TGCGCCAGCAGCCGTTACCGGGACTTCCAAGAGACCCAGTACTTC
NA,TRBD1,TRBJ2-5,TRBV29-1,CSVSGQGVGETQYF,TGCAGCGTTAGCGGACAGGGGGTGGGTGAGACCCAGTACTTC
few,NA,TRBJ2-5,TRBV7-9,CASSFFGTNGETQYF,TGTGCCAGCAGCTTTTTCGGGACCAACGGCGAGACCCAGTACTTC
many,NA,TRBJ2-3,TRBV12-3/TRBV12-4,CASSGLSHTQYF,TGTGCCAGCAGTGGCCTGTCTCATACGCAGTATTTT
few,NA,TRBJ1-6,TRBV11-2,CASSIHQGSSYNSPLHF,TGTGCCAGCAGCATACATCAGGGGAGCTCCTATAATTCACCCCTCCACTTT
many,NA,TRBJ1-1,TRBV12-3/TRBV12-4,CASRVDGEAFF,TGTGCCAGCCGGGTAGATGGGGAAGCTTTCTTT
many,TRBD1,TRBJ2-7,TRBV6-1,CASSGPDRDYEQYF,TGTGCCAGCAGTGGGCCGGACAGGGACTACGAGCAGTACTTC
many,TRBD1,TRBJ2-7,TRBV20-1,CSARDRDRGREQYF,TGCAGTGCTAGAGATAGGGACAGGGGGCGCGAGCAGTACTTC
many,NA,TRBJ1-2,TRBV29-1,CSVAVRGYGYTF,TGCAGCGTGGCAGTGAGGGGCTATGGCTACACCTTC
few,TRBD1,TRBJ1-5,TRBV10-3,CAISESKGASNQPQHF,TGTGCCATCAGTGAGTCGAAGGGGGCGAGCAATCAGCCCCAGCATTTT
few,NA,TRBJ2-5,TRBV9,CASSVAPGVETQYF,TGTGCCAGCAGCGTAGCTCCGGGGGTGGAGACCCAGTACTTC
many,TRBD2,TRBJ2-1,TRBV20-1,CSARDRFWRGDPYNEQFF,TGCAGTGCTAGAGATCGATTCTGGCGGGGGGACCCATACAATGAGCAGTTCTTC
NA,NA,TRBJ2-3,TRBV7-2,CASSLLPPFDTQYF,TGTGCCAGCAGCTTACTACCGCCCTTTGATACGCAGTATTTT
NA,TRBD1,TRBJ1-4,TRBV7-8,CASSTGGWDEKLFF,TGTGCCAGCAGCACAGGGGGTTGGGATGAAAAACTGTTTTTT
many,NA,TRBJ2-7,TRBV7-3,CASSFRGNDEQYF,TGTGCCAGCAGCTTTAGGGGGAACGACGAGCAGTACTTC
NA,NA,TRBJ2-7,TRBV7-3,CASSLKKGDPYEQYF,TGTGCCAGCAGCTTAAAAAAAGGCGATCCCTACGAGCAGTACTTC
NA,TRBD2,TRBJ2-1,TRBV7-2,CASSLVVAGGSNEQFF,TGTGCCAGCAGCTTAGTGGTAGCGGGGGGGAGCAATGAGCAGTTCTTC
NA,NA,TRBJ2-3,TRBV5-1,CASSIDSPTDTQYF,TGCGCCAGCAGCATAGACAGCCCCACAGATACGCAGTATTTT
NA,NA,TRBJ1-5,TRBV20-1,CSAKGGSDNQPQHF,TGCAGTGCAAAAGGCGGCTCTGACAATCAGCCCCAGCATTTT
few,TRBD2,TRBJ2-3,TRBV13,CASSLRTSGGATDTQYF,TGTGCCAGCAGCTTAAGGACTAGCGGGGGGGCCACAGATACGCAGTATTTT
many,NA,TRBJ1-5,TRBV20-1,CSARGRDNSNQPQHF,TGCAGTGCTAGAGGGAGAGACAATAGCAATCAGCCCCAGCATTTT
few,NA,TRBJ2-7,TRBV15,CATSRFQGPGSSYEQYF,TGTGCCACCAGCAGATTTCAAGGGCCTGGGAGCTCCTACGAGCAGTACTTC
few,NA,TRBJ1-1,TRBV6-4,CASSERFNTEAFF,TGTGCCAGCAGTGAAAGGTTCAACACTGAAGCTTTCTTT
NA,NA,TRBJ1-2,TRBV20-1,CSARVWSGSSYGYTF,TGCAGTGCTAGAGTCTGGTCGGGGAGTAGCTATGGCTACACCTTC
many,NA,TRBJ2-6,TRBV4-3,CASSQEGGLGGANVLTF,TGCGCCAGCAGCCAAGAGGGGGGGCTTGGAGGGGCCAACGTCCTGACTTTC
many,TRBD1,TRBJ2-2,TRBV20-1,CSAKSGQSNTGELFF,TGCAGTGCTAAGTCGGGACAGTCGAACACCGGGGAGCTGTTTTTT
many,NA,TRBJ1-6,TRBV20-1,CSARDQGWGSPLHF,TGCAGTGCTAGAGATCAGGGTTGGGGATCACCCCTCCACTTT